Listed below are T cell receptor beta chains from one sample, sequenced in a study of CD8+CD57+ T cells in acquired aplastic anemia. TCRdb reprocessed the reads with MiXCR, giving one entry per CDR3 protein. The data hold just over 200,000 distinct CDR3 sequences, with 65% observed a single time. Specimen: sorted CD4+, CD8+, or CD8+CD57+ T cells (not recorded which) from PBMCs. Every receptor here comes from a human donor with aplastic anemia. The CDR3 runs from the conserved cysteine through the conserved F or W. A D gene is named only where the DNA matches it firmly. Only some rows state a clone size, as once, few, many or a class for expanded clones.

V,J,D,size,CDR3,DNA
TRBV25-1,TRBJ2-1,NA,NA,CASSRVYNEQFF,TGTGCCAGCAGTAGAGTATACAATGAGCAGTTCTTC
TRBV9,TRBJ2-1,TRBD2,many,CASSATSGAAEQFF,TGTGCCAGCAGCGCCACTAGCGGGGCCGCTGAGCAGTTCTTC
TRBV19,TRBJ2-1,NA,NA,CASSRLGLGYNEQFF,TGTGCCAGTAGTAGACTAGGACTGGGCTACAATGAGCAGTTCTTC
TRBV29-1,TRBJ1-1,NA,once,CSAIGGATEAFF,TGCAGCGCTATCGGCGGTGCCACTGAAGCTTTCTTT
TRBV15,TRBJ1-3,NA,many,CATSRDRGSGNTIYF,TGTGCCACCAGCAGAGATCGGGGGTCTGGAAACACCATATATTTT
TRBV20-1,TRBJ2-5,NA,once,CSARGAAQETQYF,TGCAGTGCTAGGGGTGCGGCTCAAGAGACCCAGTACTTC
TRBV20-1,TRBJ2-3,NA,once,CSPLGPRWDSTDTQYF,TGCAGTCCCTTGGGGCCCCGGTGGGATAGCACAGATACGCAGTATTTT
TRBV2,TRBJ1-4,TRBD1,NA,CASSEQGAWEKLFF,TGTGCCAGCAGTGAACAGGGGGCATGGGAAAAACTGTTTTTT
TRBV10-1,TRBJ2-2,NA,NA,CASSEFAGFGELFF,TGCGCCAGCAGTGAGTTCGCAGGGTTCGGGGAGCTGTTTTTT
TRBV24-1,TRBJ2-1,NA,few,CATSELASRHEQFF,TGTGCCACCAGTGAGCTGGCCAGCCGTCATGAGCAGTTCTTC
TRBV6-6,TRBJ2-7,TRBD1,NA,CASSLWGRGSYEQYF,TGTGCCAGCAGTTTATGGGGCAGGGGGAGCTACGAGCAGTACTTC
TRBV7-9,TRBJ2-7,TRBD2,NA,CASSWKLGGNNEQYF,TGTGCCAGCAGCTGGAAGTTGGGGGGGAACAATGAGCAGTACTTC
TRBV7-2,TRBJ1-6,NA,few,CASSSESIRYNSPLHF,TGTGCCAGCAGCTCCGAGAGTATACGGTATAATTCACCCCTCCACTTT
TRBV5-6,TRBJ2-3,NA,NA,CAGSLGGTKVSGTDTQYF,TGTGCCGGCAGCTTGGGGGGGACAAAGGTTTCTGGCACAGATACGCAGTATTTT
TRBV20-1,TRBJ2-5,TRBD1,many,CSARDRGFQETQYF,TGCAGTGCTAGGGACAGGGGGTTCCAAGAGACCCAGTACTTC
TRBV7-9,TRBJ1-1,NA,many,CASSLAGNTEAFF,TGCGCCAGCAGCTTGGCCGGAAACACTGAAGCTTTCTTT
TRBV29-1,TRBJ2-5,NA,few,CSVGTTAVQETQYF,TGCAGCGTTGGTACTACAGCAGTCCAAGAGACCCAGTACTTC
TRBV5-4,TRBJ2-5,NA,once,CASSPWGETQYF,TGTGCCAGCAGCCCCTGGGGTGAGACCCAGTACTTC
TRBV11-2,TRBJ1-6,NA,many,CASSGEYNSPLHF,TGTGCCAGCAGCGGGGAGTATAATTCACCCCTCCACTTT
TRBV12-3/TRBV12-4,TRBJ2-2,NA,many,CALPLGTGELFF,TGTGCCCTTCCCTTGGGCACCGGGGAGCTGTTTTTT
TRBV19,TRBJ2-5,TRBD2,few,CASSPGGAGETQYF,TGTGCCAGTAGTCCCGGGGGGGCCGGGGAGACCCAGTACTTC
TRBV20-1,TRBJ2-7,TRBD2,NA,CSASSGRAREQYF,TGCAGTGCTAGCAGCGGGAGGGCCCGCGAGCAGTACTTC
TRBV7-6,TRBJ1-1,NA,NA,CASSLQAPNTEAFF,TGTGCCAGCAGTTTACAGGCACCGAACACTGAAGCTTTCTTT
TRBV20-1,TRBJ1-6,NA,many,CSARDRREGTENSPLHF,TGCAGTGCTAGAGATAGGAGGGAGGGAACGGAGAATTCACCCCTCCACTTT
TRBV7-3,TRBJ1-2,NA,NA,CASSLTDGYTF,TGTGCCAGCAGCTTGACGGATGGCTACACCTTC
TRBV15,TRBJ1-1,NA,NA,CATSTDRASVANTEAFF,TGTGCCACCAGCACTGACCGGGCTAGTGTAGCGAACACTGAAGCTTTCTTT
TRBV2,TRBJ2-7,NA,NA,CASGDYEQYF,TGTGCCAGCGGGGACTACGAGCAGTACTTC
TRBV2,TRBJ2-2,NA,few,CASRKEGGNTGELFF,TGTGCCAGCAGGAAGGAGGGAGGGAACACCGGGGAGCTGTTTTTT
TRBV20-1,TRBJ1-6,TRBD1,NA,CSAIFADRPNSPLHF,TGCAGTGCTATTTTCGCGGACAGGCCGAATTCACCCCTCCACTTT
TRBV15,TRBJ2-3,TRBD2,few,CATSRGGRAENTQYF,TGTGCCACCAGCAGAGGCGGGAGGGCCGAGAATACGCAGTATTTT
TRBV2,TRBJ2-7,NA,NA,CASSARSGTFAWYF,TGTGCCAGCAGTGCACGTTCCGGGACATTTGCATGGTACTTC
TRBV6-5,TRBJ1-2,NA,many,CASSTQGGIRGYTF,TGTGCCAGCAGTACACAGGGAGGTATCCGCGGCTACACCTTC
TRBV10-2,TRBJ1-2,NA,once,CASSVLAGAAGYTF,TGCGCCAGCAGTGTATTGGCAGGGGCGGCTGGCTACACCTTC
TRBV5-1,TRBJ2-5,TRBD1,once,CASRQGEWETQYF,TGCGCCAGCCGACAGGGGGAATGGGAGACCCAGTACTTC
TRBV2,TRBJ1-4,TRBD1,NA,CAVWGTGEKLFF,TGTGCCGTCTGGGGGACAGGGGAAAAACTGTTTTTT
TRBV14,TRBJ1-1,NA,NA,CASSPPARPNTEAFF,TGTGCCAGCAGTCCCCCGGCCAGACCGAACACTGAAGCTTTCTTT
TRBV7-2,TRBJ2-7,NA,NA,CASSFSQTRGLEQYF,TGTGCCAGCAGCTTTAGCCAGACCCGCGGCCTCGAGCAGTACTTC
TRBV15,TRBJ2-7,NA,many,CATSRDKARYEQYF,TGTGCCACCAGCAGAGATAAGGCCAGATACGAGCAGTACTTC
TRBV3-1,TRBJ1-2,NA,NA,CASSQEDLGYGYTF,TGTGCCAGCAGCCAAGAGGACTTGGGCTATGGCTACACCTTC
TRBV7-2,TRBJ2-3,TRBD2,NA,CASSLAPSGISSRDTQYF,TGTGCCAGCAGCTTAGCGCCTAGCGGTATAAGTAGTAGGGATACGCAGTATTTT